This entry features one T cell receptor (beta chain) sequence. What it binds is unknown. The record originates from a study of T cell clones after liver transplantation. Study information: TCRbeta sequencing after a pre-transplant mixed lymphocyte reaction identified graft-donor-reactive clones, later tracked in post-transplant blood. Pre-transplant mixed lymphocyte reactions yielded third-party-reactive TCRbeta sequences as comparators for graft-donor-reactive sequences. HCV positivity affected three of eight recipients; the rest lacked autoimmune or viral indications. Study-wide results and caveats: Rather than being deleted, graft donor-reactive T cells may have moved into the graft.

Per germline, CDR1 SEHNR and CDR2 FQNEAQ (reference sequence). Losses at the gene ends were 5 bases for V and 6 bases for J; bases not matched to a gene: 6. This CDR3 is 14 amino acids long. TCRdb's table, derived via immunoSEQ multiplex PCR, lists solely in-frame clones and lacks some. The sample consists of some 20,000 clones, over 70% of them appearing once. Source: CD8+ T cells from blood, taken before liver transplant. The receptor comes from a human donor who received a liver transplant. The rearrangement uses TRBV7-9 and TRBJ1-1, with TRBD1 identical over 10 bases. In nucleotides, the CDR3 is TGTGCCAGCAGCCTCGGGACAGGGGAGGCTGAAGCTTTCTTT. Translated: CASSLGTGEAEAFF.